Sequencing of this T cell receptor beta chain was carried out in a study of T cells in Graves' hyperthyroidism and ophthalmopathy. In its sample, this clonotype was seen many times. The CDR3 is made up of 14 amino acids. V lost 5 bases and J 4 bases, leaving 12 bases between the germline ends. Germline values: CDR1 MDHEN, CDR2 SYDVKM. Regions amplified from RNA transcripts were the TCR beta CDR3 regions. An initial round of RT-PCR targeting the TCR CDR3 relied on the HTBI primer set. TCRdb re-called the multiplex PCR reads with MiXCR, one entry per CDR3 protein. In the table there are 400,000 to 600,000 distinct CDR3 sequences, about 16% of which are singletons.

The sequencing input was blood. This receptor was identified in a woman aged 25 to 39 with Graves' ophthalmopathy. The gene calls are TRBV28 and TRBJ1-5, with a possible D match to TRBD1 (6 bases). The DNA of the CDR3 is TGTGCCAGCAGTACAGGGAGGAGGAATCAGCCCCAGCATTTT. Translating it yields CASSTGRRNQPQHF.